Sequencing of this T cell receptor (beta chain) was carried out in a study of naive and memory T cell subsets. The CDR3 contains 15 residues. The J segment lost 2 bases and the V segment lost 3 bases, leaving 4 bases of the junction unmatched. Germline V gene data show CDR1 as DFQATT and CDR2 as SNEGSKA (reference sequence). Study conclusions and caveats: Clonotypes are single alpha or beta chains, not paired receptors.

This clonotype was counted a few times. The antigen is not known. CD8 T cells were positively selected from what remained after CD4 positive selection. Four subsets defined by CD45RA and CD27 were sorted after CD3, CD4, CD8 and live/dead staining. An equimolar mix of two oligonucleotides served as the beta constant-region primer for TRBC1 and TRBC2. Ligated cDNA was amplified by four rounds of PCR with nested alpha and beta constant-region primers and SP2. Using its own MiXCR run on the UMI-ligation and nested PCR reads, TCRdb lists one record per CDR3 protein. The data show about 82,000 distinct CDR3 sequences, over 8.5% seen once.

The sequencing sample was made of naive CD8+ T cells from blood. The chain combines TRBV20-1 with TRBJ2-1, with TRBD2 identical over 10 bases. This clonotype originated in a human donor in good health. CDR3 nucleotide sequence: TGCAGTGCTAGGGGTCTAGCGGGAGCCTACAATGAGCAGTTCTTC. As protein: CSARGLAGAYNEQFF.